The sequence of this TCR beta chain was determined in a study of blood T cells in healthy people across ages. Looking at the study overall: The capture of about one barcoded beta molecule per two T cells was achieved by template switching.

For the second PCR, which ran for roughly 6 to 12 cycles, a sample-barcoded 5' primer and a J-beta primer mix were used. From the 5' RACE reads, TCRdb called clonotypes with MiXCR, one entry per CDR3 protein. The profile shows approximately 880,000 distinct CDR3 sequences, roughly 50% of them singletons. CDR1 is MNHNS and CDR2 is SASEGT in the germline V gene. The CDR3 contains 12 residues. The V gene end was trimmed by 8 bases and the J gene end by 6 bases; junction bases not matched to a gene: 6. The chain links TRBV6-1 to TRBJ1-1, with 7 positions matching TRBD1. Sequencing was performed on blood. This TCR was sampled from a man between 25 and 39 years old in good health. The CDR3 DNA reads as TGTGCCAGCGTTGACAGGGTCGCTGAAGCTTTCTTT. Translating gives CASVDRVAEAFF.